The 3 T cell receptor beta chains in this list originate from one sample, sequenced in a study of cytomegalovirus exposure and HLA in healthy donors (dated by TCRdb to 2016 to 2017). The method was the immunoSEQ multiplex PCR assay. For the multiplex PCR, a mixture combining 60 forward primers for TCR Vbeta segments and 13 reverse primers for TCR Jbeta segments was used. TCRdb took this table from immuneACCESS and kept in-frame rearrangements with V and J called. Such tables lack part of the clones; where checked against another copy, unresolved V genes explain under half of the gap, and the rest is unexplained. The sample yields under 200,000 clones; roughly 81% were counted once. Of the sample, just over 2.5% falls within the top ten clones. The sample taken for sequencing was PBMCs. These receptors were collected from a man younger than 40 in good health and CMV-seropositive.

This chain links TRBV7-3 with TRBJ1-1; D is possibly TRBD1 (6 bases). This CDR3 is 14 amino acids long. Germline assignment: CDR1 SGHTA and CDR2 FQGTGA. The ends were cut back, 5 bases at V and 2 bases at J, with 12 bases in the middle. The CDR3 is CASSLTGPNTEAFF. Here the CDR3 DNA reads TGTGCCAGCAGCCTTACAGGGCCCAACACTGAAGCTTTCTTT.

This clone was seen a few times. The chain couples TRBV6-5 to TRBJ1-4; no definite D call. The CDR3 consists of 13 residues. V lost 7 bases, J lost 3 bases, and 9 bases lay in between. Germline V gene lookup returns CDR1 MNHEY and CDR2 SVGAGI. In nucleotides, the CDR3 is TGTGCCAGCAAGGGAGGTGCTAATGAAAAACTGTTTTTT. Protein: CASKGGANEKLFF.

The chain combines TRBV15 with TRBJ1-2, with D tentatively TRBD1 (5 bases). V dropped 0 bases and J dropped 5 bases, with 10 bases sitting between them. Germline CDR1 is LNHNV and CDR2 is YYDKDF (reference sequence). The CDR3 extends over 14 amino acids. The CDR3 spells CATSRDFGGYGYTF. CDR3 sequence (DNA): TGTGCCACCAGCAGAGACTTCGGGGGTTATGGCTACACCTTC.